The T cell receptor beta chain under discussion was sequenced for a study of OX40 agonist ivuxolimab in advanced cancers. Study-wide context: Patient treatment consisted of intravenous ivuxolimab administration every 2 weeks at 0.01 to 10 mg/kg. At around 83% male, the cohort had a mean age of 60 years, ranging from about 20 to 80.

V shed 4 bases and J shed 0 bases, with 12 bases lying between them. Germline V gives CDR1 LGHNA, CDR2 YNFKEQ. CDR3 length: 16 residues. Profiling relied on immunoSEQ multiplex PCR, and the TCRdb table lists in-frame clones only, not all of them. This sample has roughly 90,000 clones; around 90% occur once, and the top ten carry 1.3% to 1.5%. The chain is built from TRBV4-2 and TRBJ2-2; D gene ambiguous. The clonotype comes from an adult with an advanced solid tumor such as melanoma, head and neck, liver or kidney cancer. The specimen was CD4+ or CD8+ T cells sorted from blood, collected in a trial of the OX40 agonist ivuxolimab. The CDR3 nucleotides read TGTGCCAGCAGCCGGGGTCTTGGCTCGAACACCGGGGAGCTGTTTTTT. It translates to CASSRGLGSNTGELFF.